This T cell receptor (beta chain) was recovered during a study of a mutant IDH1 vaccine in newly diagnosed glioma. Time point noted: week 11, during vaccination. A 20-mer mutant IDH1 peptide at 300 ug was injected subcutaneously with topical imiquimod. Donors had new IDH1-mutant astrocytomas of WHO grade 3 or 4 (ATRX-lost). Trimming left V 0 bases short and J 4 bases short, with 9 bases between. CDR3 length: 14 residues. Germline V lookup: CDR1 MGHRA, CDR2 YSYEKL. Points on this clone: The antigen remains unidentified.

Profiling relied on immunoSEQ multiplex PCR, and the TCRdb table lists in-frame clones only, not all of them. The profile shows some 23,000 clones, around 77% of them singletons. This chain connects TRBV4-1 to TRBJ1-1; TRBD1 might be the D (6 bases). The specimen was PBMCs, collected from a glioma patient whose treatment included an IDH1 peptide vaccine. The TCR originated in a young woman with glioma. The CDR3 DNA is TGCGCCAGCAGCCAAGACCCAGGGGCCACTGAAGCTTTCTTT. Residues: CASSQDPGATEAFF.